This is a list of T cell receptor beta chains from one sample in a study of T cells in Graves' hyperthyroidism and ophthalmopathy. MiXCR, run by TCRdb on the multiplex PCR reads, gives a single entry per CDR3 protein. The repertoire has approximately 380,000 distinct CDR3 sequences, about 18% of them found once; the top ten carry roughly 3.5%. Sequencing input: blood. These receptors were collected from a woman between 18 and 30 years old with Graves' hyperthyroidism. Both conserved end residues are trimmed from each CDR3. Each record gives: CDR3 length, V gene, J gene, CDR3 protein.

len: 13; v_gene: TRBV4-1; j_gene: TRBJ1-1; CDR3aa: ASSQYVPGNTEAF
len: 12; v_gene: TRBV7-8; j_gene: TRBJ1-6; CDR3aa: ASSLAQTNSPLH
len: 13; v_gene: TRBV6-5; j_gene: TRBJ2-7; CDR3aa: ASSYQQGSSYEQY
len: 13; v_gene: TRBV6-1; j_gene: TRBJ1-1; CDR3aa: ASSEQKSGSTEAF
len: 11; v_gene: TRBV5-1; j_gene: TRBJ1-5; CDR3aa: ASSLGRDQPQH
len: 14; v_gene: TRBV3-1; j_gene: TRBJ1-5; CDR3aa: ASSKGAQYSNQPQH
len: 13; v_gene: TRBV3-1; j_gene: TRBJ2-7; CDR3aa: ASSQESRGAQEQY
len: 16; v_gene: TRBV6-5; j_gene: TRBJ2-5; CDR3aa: ASSYFGERGAAGETQY
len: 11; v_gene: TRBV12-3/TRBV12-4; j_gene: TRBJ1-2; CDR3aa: VSNGGNDYGYT
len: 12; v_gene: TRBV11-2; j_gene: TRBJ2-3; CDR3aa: ASSLDPRTDTQY
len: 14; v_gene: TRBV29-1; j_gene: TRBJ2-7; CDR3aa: SVEVQRQAWVYEQY
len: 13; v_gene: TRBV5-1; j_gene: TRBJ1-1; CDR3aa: ASSLDSHSNTEAF
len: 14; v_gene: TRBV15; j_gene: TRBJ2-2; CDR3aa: ATSRDIGMDTGELF
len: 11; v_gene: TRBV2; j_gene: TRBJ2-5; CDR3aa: ASLDGLGETQY
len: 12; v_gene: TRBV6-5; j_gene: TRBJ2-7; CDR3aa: ASTNPGGGYEQY
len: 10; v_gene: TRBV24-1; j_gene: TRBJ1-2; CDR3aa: ATSVSQYGYT
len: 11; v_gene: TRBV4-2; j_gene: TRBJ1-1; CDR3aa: ASSQDQGLEAF
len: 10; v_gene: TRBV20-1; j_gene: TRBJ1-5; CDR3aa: SATRGQQPQH
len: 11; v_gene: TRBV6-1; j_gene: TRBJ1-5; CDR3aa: ASSDRGGQPQH
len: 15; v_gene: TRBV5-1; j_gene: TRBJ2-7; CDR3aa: ASSLASGAGSSYEQY
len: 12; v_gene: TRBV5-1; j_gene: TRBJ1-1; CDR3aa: ASSLRGPVTEAF
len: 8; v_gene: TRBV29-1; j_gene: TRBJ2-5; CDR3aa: SGTQETQY
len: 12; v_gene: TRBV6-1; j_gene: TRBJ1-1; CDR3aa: ASSPVGTPNEAF
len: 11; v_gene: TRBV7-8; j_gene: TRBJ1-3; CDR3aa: ASSYILTNTIY
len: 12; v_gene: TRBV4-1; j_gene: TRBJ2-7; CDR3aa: ASSQEQLNYEQY
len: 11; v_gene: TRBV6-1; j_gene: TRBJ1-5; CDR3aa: ASRGGTNQPQH
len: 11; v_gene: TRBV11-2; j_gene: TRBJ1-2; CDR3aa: ASSLGQGPGYT
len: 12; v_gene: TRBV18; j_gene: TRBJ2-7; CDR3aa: ASSPLGMQYEQY